This T cell receptor beta chain derives from a study of blood T cell repertoires in COVID-19. Study as a whole: Whether acute or convalescent, the COVID-19 samples came from the United States, Italy and Spain.

CDR3 length equals 16 residues. Losses at the gene ends were 2 bases for V and 6 bases for J; bases not matched to a gene: 12. CDR1 is SGHNT, CDR2 YYREEE, per germline (reference sequence). In the authors' methods: Reference gene primer amplification gave estimated nucleated cell counts. Libraries were prepared by immunoSEQ multiplex PCR; TCRdb keeps only in-frame clonotypes and omits some of them. V and J calls and clone size come straight from that table; D and trimming were deduced from the DNA. The sample consists of over 100,000 clones, 80% to 90% of them appearing once. During active infection, Seattle patients enrolled and were then monitored through disease.

The rearrangement uses TRBV5-4 and TRBJ2-7; 9 bases align to TRBD1. The origin of this receptor is a man in his sixties with COVID-19, enrolled during active disease. The sequencing input was peripheral blood. CDR3 nucleotide sequence: TGTGCCAGCAGCTTTGGAATGACAGGGGGGGCGGTCGAGCAGTACTTC. Translation gives CASSFGMTGGAVEQYF.